A selection of T cell receptor beta chains follows, all from one sample in a study of cytomegalovirus exposure and HLA in healthy donors. Clones were read by immunoSEQ multiplex PCR, and TCRdb kept only the in-frame ones, dropping some. The repertoire holds about 130,000 clones, with roughly 80% as singletons. Sequencing used PBMCs. The receptors come from a man in his forties in good health and CMV-seronegative. The CDR3 runs from the conserved cysteine through the conserved F or W.

J gene	V gene	CDR3 protein
TRBJ2-1	TRBV6-4	CASSGQTGGNYNEQFF
TRBJ2-7	TRBV5-4	CASSLGGDQSSYEQYF
TRBJ2-4	TRBV5-6	CASSSAPPLRGGFVIQYF
TRBJ2-1	TRBV7-9	CASSGGREAYNEQFF
TRBJ1-5	TRBV21-1	CASSSTKPRGRSNQPQHF
TRBJ2-7	TRBV2	CATNPIVGLAPTSYEQYF
TRBJ1-5	TRBV4-3	CASSPKWGGSQPQHF
TRBJ2-7	TRBV7-3	CASSLGGSDYEQYF
TRBJ2-2	TRBV7-3	CASRPGQGITGELFF
TRBJ1-1	TRBV19	CASSLTGSPTEAFF
TRBJ1-1	TRBV11-2	CASSAQPMNTEAFF
TRBJ2-5	TRBV7-2	CASSLSAAETQYF
TRBJ2-2	TRBV5-6	CASSLFAGENTGELFF
TRBJ1-3	TRBV9	CASSVAGSSGNTIYF
TRBJ2-5	TRBV5-6	CASSFRTSGSVQETQYF
TRBJ2-7	TRBV6-1	CASSQAGVGHEQYF
TRBJ2-3	TRBV11-2	CASSAYRTSGADTQYF
TRBJ2-5	TRBV27	CASSADLGETQYF
TRBJ1-1	TRBV5-4	CASSLQSLNTEAFF
TRBJ2-5	TRBV5-1	CASSLDRASQETQYF
TRBJ1-3	TRBV6-5	CASSYGRPSSGNTIYF
TRBJ1-3	TRBV28	CASSSPDSWGNTIYF
TRBJ2-1	TRBV7-9	CASSPRGTSSYNEQFF
TRBJ1-6	TRBV4-1	CASSQVPPGQYNSPLHF
TRBJ1-2	TRBV4-3	CASSQDRESNYGYTF
TRBJ2-7	TRBV19	CASSIRDRGEQYF
TRBJ2-5	TRBV2	CASSETGPETQYF
TRBJ1-1	TRBV7-2	CASSPSPDIAVGAFF